The T cell receptor beta chain under discussion was sequenced for a study of T cell changes during pregnancy in multiple sclerosis (dated by TCRdb to between 2018 and 2020). Broadly, across the study: The study examined how the T cell repertoire changed over the course of pregnancy in women with multiple sclerosis.

Receptor amplification or capture employed the immunoSEQ multiplex PCR assay. Here the immuneACCESS table is served through TCRdb, limited to in-frame sequences with V and J called. Missing clones are a known gap in these copies; in checked studies unresolved V genes cover under half, and the rest lacks a known reason. This sample holds 50,000 to 60,000 clones; 90% were observed only once. Together, the top ten hold 2% to 2.5% of the sample. Regarding this clone: The antigen it recognizes is unknown. Base quality data are lacking; no much larger clone is found one base away.

From the cysteine up to the phenylalanine, the CDR3 has a length of 15 residues. CDR3 DNA is the only sequence kept; it has 45 bases, read in frame from the first base. From a lookup of the germline V gene, CDR1 and CDR2 are SGHRS and YFSETQ. V is pruned by 0 bases and J by 0 bases, leaving 2 bases of the junction without a gene match. The sample was peripheral blood, taken in the first trimester of pregnancy. This clonotype originated in a female donor in good health, enrolled as a control in a pregnancy study. The chain links TRBV5-1 with TRBJ1-1, with 7 bases matching TRBD1. The CDR3 loop reads CASSLVGGLNTEAFF. The nucleotide sequence is given as TGCGCCAGCAGCTTGGTAGGGGGCCTGAACACTGAAGCTTTCTTT.